One sample yielded the 3 T cell receptor beta chains listed below, sequenced in a study of shared clonotypes between healthy human individuals. Sequencing used immunoSEQ multiplex PCR; TCRdb keeps in-frame clones, though not all of them. The table has over a million clones, approximately 98% seen once. Material: naive CD4+ T cells sorted from blood. Documented subset: CD45RA+ positively selected. The source of these receptors is a man aged 25-40 years in good health.

This clone was seen just once. The rearrangement uses TRBV19 and TRBJ1-5; D is perhaps TRBD1 (5 bases). Trimming removed 5 bases at V and 6 bases at J, with 14 bases between. CDR3 size: 14 residues. In germline, CDR1 is LNHDA, CDR2 SQIVND (reference sequence). The CDR3 protein is CASSRGGEGQPQHF. CDR3 in DNA: TGTGCCAGTAGTCGTGGGGGGGAAGGTCAGCCCCAGCATTTT.

The chain has TRBV27 and TRBJ2-1, with TRBD2 matching over 9 bases. This CDR3 spans 21 amino acids. After removal of 1 base from V and 6 bases from J, the junction contained 22 bases not matched to a gene. CDR1 and CDR2 (germline): MNHEY, SMNVEV (reference sequence). The CDR3 DNA reads TGTGCCAGCAGTTTATGGGGGGTACCTTTTCCGGGACTAGCAATAGCCAATGAGCAGTTCTTC. It specifies CASSLWGVPFPGLAIANEQFF.

The chain joins TRBV6-1 to TRBJ1-1; D remains ambiguous. V was clipped by 3 bases and J by 1 base, with 9 bases between them. This CDR3 is 14 amino acids long. Germline V gives CDR1 MNHNS, CDR2 SASEGT. The CDR3 loop reads CASSDLAANTEAFF. Here the CDR3 DNA reads TGTGCCAGCAGTGACTTGGCAGCGAACACTGAAGCTTTCTTT.